The 20 T cell receptor beta chains in this list originate from one sample, sequenced in a study of human T cells and chemical hapten exposure. TCRdb reprocessed the RACE reads via MiXCR and lists one record per CDR3 protein. The repertoire consists of roughly 380,000 distinct CDR3 sequences, with about 6.9% occurring once and the leading ten covering around 5.6%. This sample's time point: patch test 2, 6 weeks after DPC sensitization. The treatment denotes: therapeutic diphenylcyclopropenone sensitization with weekly scalp DPC. This specimen was whole blood, taken in connection with sensitization to the hapten diphenylcyclopropenone (DPC). The receptors here all came from a woman aged 18-29 years with alopecia areata. Some clones in this sample may be carry-over from other donors' samples.

This clonotype was detected a few times. The rearrangement links TRBV4-3 to TRBJ1-1, with D possibly TRBD1 on 5 matching bases. V was pared by 4 bases and J by 8 bases, with 20 bases between. The germline CDR1 and CDR2 sequences are LGHNA and YSLEER. The CDR3 loop spans 15 amino acids. As DNA, the CDR3 is TGCGCCAGCAGCCTGACGACAGCCCAATTAGTAGAAGCTTTCTTT. It specifies CASSLTTAQLVEAFF.

The chain recombines TRBV28 with TRBJ1-4; D call uncertain. The CDR3 loop spans 13 amino acids. Per germline, CDR1 MDHEN and CDR2 SYDVKM. Trimming pared 6 bases from V and 8 bases from J, leaving 13 bases between. This chain's CDR3 is CASSPPADEKLFF. Written as DNA, the CDR3 is TGTGCCAGCAGCCCCCCAGCAGACGAAAAACTGTTTTTT.

This clonotype was observed a few times. The chain uses TRBV11-2 and TRBJ1-1; TRBD1 matches at 7 bases. In germline, CDR1 is SGHAT, CDR2 FQNNGV. Losses at the gene ends were 5 bases for V and 0 bases for J; bases not matched to a gene: 3. This CDR3 is 14 amino acids long. Here the CDR3 DNA reads TGTGCCAGCAGCGCGGACAGGATGAACACTGAAGCTTTCTTT. Its translation is CASSADRMNTEAFF. The variable domain in full, completed from reference TRBV11-2 and TRBJ1-1, reads EAGVAQSPRYKIIEKRQSVAFWCNPISGHATLYWYQQILGQGPKLLIQFQNNGVVDDSQLPKDRFSAERLKGVDSTLKIQPAKLEDSAVYLCASSADRMNTEAFFGQGTRLTVV.

This clonotype has only a few counts. The chain carries TRBV7-9 and TRBJ2-1; D uncertain. CDR3 size: 12 residues. Trimming shortened V by 5 bases and J by 5 bases, and 7 bases separated the two germline ends. Germline V gene lookup returns CDR1 SEHNR and CDR2 FQNEAQ (reference sequence). For the CDR3, the DNA is TGTGCCAGCAGCCCCAGGAACAATGAGCAGTTCTTC. Its translation is CASSPRNNEQFF.

The chain employs TRBV7-2 and TRBJ2-3; TRBD2 matches 12 bases. This CDR3 contains 15 residues. The trim removed 4 bases at V and 3 bases at J, leaving 2 bases unmatched. Germline V gene sequence: CDR1 SGHTA, CDR2 FQGNSA. CDR3 nucleotide sequence: TGTGCCAGCAGCTCCGGACTAGCGGGAACAGATACGCAGTATTTT. Its protein is CASSSGLAGTDTQYF.

The chain combines TRBV4-3 with TRBJ1-5; 12 bases are shared with TRBD1. This CDR3 contains 18 residues. Germline V CDR1 and CDR2: LGHNA, YSLEER. V dropped 0 bases and J dropped 5; count of bases not matched to a gene: 8. CDR3 nucleotide sequence: TGCGCCAGCAGCCAAGATCTTTCGGGGACAGGGGGCTATCAGCCCCAGCATTTT. Protein sequence: CASSQDLSGTGGYQPQHF.

This clonotype came up many times. This chain joins TRBV10-3 and TRBJ1-4; D may be TRBD1 (6 bases). Germline-derived CDR1 and CDR2 are ENHRY and SYGVKD. There are 16 residues in the CDR3. V gave up 0 bases and J gave up 7 bases, with 15 bases separating them. The CDR3 nucleotides are TGTGCCATCAGTGAGTCGAAGGGGACACCCTTTGAAAAACTGTTTTTT. Translating it yields CAISESKGTPFEKLFF.

The sample holds many counts of this clonotype. The rearrangement uses TRBV6-2 or TRBV6-3 and TRBJ2-4, with D tentatively TRBD1 or TRBD2 (5 bases each). Germline values: CDR1 MNHEY, CDR2 SVGEGT. The CDR3 is made up of 14 amino acids. V lost 8 bases to trimming and J lost 1 base, with 12 bases between them. The chain's CDR3 is CASRRDAAKNIQYF. The CDR3, as DNA: TGTGCCAGCCGAAGGGACGCGGCCAAAAACATTCAGTACTTC.

The chain employs TRBV29-1 and TRBJ1-5; D might be TRBD1 (5 bases). CDR1 and CDR2 from the germline V gene are SQVTM and ANQGSEA. This CDR3 comprises 13 residues. The V end was cut by 8 bases, the J end by 7 bases, with 18 bases between. The CDR3 region has the DNA TGCAGCATAAGCTCGGGGGACGGGCAGCCCCAGCATTTT. Its protein product is CSISSGDGQPQHF.

This clonotype came up many times. This sequence joins TRBV5-1 and TRBJ2-5; 8 bases line up with TRBD2. J gave up 9 bases and V 5 bases, and 15 bases lay outside the gene matches. The CDR3 loop spans 15 amino acids. Per germline, CDR1 SGHRS and CDR2 YFSETQ. This CDR3 is CASSPDSGETVAQYF. In DNA form, the CDR3 reads TGCGCCAGCAGTCCGGATAGCGGGGAAACGGTGGCCCAGTACTTC.

This clonotype showed up many times. This chain connects TRBV12-3 or TRBV12-4 to TRBJ1-2; 10 bases match TRBD1. The CDR3 loop spans 15 amino acids. V lost 6 bases, J lost 6 bases, and 10 bases stayed unmatched. The CDR3 DNA is TGTGCCAGCAGCCCACCTTTCGACAGGGGGCATGGCTACACCTTC. Its translation is CASSPPFDRGHGYTF.

The genes are TRBV7-2 and TRBJ2-1; 12 bases line up with TRBD2. The CDR3 sequence is 15 residues long. The V gene end was trimmed by 3 bases and the J gene end by 8 bases; junction bases not matched to a gene: 5. The germline gives CDR1 SGHTA, CDR2 FQGNSA. Here the CDR3 DNA reads TGTGCCAGCAGCTTCCTAGCGGGGGGGGACGATGAGCAGTTCTTC. Translated: CASSFLAGGDDEQFF.

CDR3 nucleotides: TGCGCCAGCAGTAAGGGGGCGACAGGGGCTAACTATGGCTACACCTTC. It translates to CASSKGATGANYGYTF. The chain joins TRBV4-3 to TRBJ1-2, with 8 bases that match TRBD1. Trimming cost V 6 bases and J 0 bases; bases outside gene matches: 9. The CDR3 runs to 16 residues. Germline CDR1 reads LGHNA; CDR2 reads YSLEER.

This clonotype was counted at least ten times. This rearrangement joins TRBV2 to TRBJ2-5; 11 bases are shared with TRBD2. Germline CDR1 SNHLY, CDR2 FYNNEI. The length of the CDR3 is 14 residues. J lost 5 bases, V lost 2 bases, and 1 base had no gene match. CDR3: CASSETSGGETQYF. Here the CDR3 DNA reads TGTGCCAGCAGTGAAACTAGCGGGGGTGAGACCCAGTACTTC.

This chain connects TRBV27 to TRBJ1-1; the D gene is possibly TRBD1 (6 bases). The V gene's germline CDR1 is MNHEY and CDR2 SMNVEV (reference sequence). There are 15 residues in the CDR3. V lost 2 bases, J lost 5 bases, and 15 bases lay in between. The CDR3 sequence: CASSLAAGAFTEAFF. The CDR3 nucleotides read TGTGCCAGCAGTTTAGCAGCAGGGGCGTTTACTGAAGCTTTCTTT.

This clonotype was seen a few times. V gene TRBV4-2 combines with J gene TRBJ2-1; TRBD2 might be the D (6 bases). V was shortened by 0 bases and J by 0 bases, with 18 bases between the two germline ends. Germline values: CDR1 LGHNA, CDR2 YNFKEQ. The CDR3 covers 19 residues. This CDR3 reads CASSQDLGGPKSSYNEQFF. CDR3 nucleotide sequence: TGTGCCAGCAGCCAAGATCTCGGGGGACCCAAAAGCTCCTACAATGAGCAGTTCTTC.

This clonotype was recorded at least ten times. The chain links TRBV7-9 to TRBJ1-4; 8 nucleotides agree with TRBD1. The CDR3 sequence is 20 residues long. The J segment lost 0 bases and the V segment lost 0 bases, leaving 12 bases of the junction unmatched. From germline, CDR1 is SEHNR and CDR2 FQNEAQ (reference sequence). CDR3 DNA sequence: TGTGCCAGCAGCTTAGCTGGGACAGGCTTAGTCGGTGCAACTAATGAAAAACTGTTTTTT. This encodes CASSLAGTGLVGATNEKLFF.

This clonotype has only a few counts. The CDR3 nucleotides read TGCGCCACCACCCGGGACGCTTGGTCTGGGGCCAACGTCCTGACTTTC. This encodes CATTRDAWSGANVLTF. This chain links TRBV5-1 with TRBJ2-6, with D possibly being TRBD1 or TRBD2 (5 bases each). This CDR3 is built from 16 residues. Germline values: CDR1 SGHRS, CDR2 YFSETQ. The ends were cut back, 9 bases at V and 1 base at J, with 17 bases in the middle.

V and J are TRBV11-2 and TRBJ2-3, with a weak D call TRBD1 (6 bases). The CDR3 is 15 amino acids. Per the germline V gene, CDR1 is SGHAT and CDR2 is FQNNGV. V shed 2 bases and J shed 2 bases, with 11 bases lying between them. CDR3 amino acids: CASSLTGSYTDTQYF. Here the CDR3 DNA reads TGTGCCAGCAGCTTAACAGGGTCTTACACAGATACGCAGTATTTT.

This clonotype has a handful of counts. This chain links TRBV18 with TRBJ2-6; unclear D gene. In germline, CDR1 is KGHSH, CDR2 LQKENI. The CDR3 has 18 amino acids. V was pared by 1 base and J by 4 bases, with 17 bases between. CDR3 protein: CASSPRVQTFLGANVLTF. The CDR3 coding sequence is TGTGCCAGCTCACCACGGGTTCAGACCTTCTTGGGGGCCAACGTCCTGACTTTC.